What follows are 32 T cell receptor beta chains derived from one specimen sequenced in a study of monozygotic twins with inflammatory bowel disease. TCRdb reprocessed the 5' RACE reads, keeping one entry per CDR3 protein, no DNA. The sample has some 300,000 distinct CDR3 sequences. The sample consisted of blood. These receptors all stem from a human donor with ulcerative colitis or Crohn's disease, or a healthy co-twin of an affected twin (not recorded which).

The chain joins TRBV5-6 to TRBJ2-5; the D call from TCRdb, TRBD2, cannot be confirmed without DNA. Germline V gene sequence: CDR1 SGHDT, CDR2 YYEEEE. The CDR3 is 16 residues long. This chain's CDR3 is CASSIKPGLASETQYF.

The CDR3 sequence: CASSERSDTQYF. The chain combines TRBV10-2 with TRBJ2-3. Germline CDR1 WSHSY, CDR2 SAAADI. CDR3 size: 12 residues.

The gene calls are TRBV30 and TRBJ2-7; TCRdb proposes TRBD1, but this gene call is untestable without DNA. Germline V gene lookup returns CDR1 GTSNPN and CDR2 SVGIG (reference sequence). The CDR3 extends over 12 amino acids. The CDR3 spells CALTGVFHEQYF. The full variable domain, in which reference TRBV30 and TRBJ2-7 provide the parts outside the CDR3, is SQTIHQWPATLVQPVGSPLSLECTVEGTSNPNLYWYRQAAGRGLQLLFYSVGIGQISSEVPQNLSASRPQDRQFILSSKKLLLSDSGFYLCALTGVFHEQYFGPGTRLTVT.

The V and J genes are TRBV12-3 or TRBV12-4 and TRBJ2-2; as DNA is missing, the TRBD2 call by TCRdb cannot be tested. This CDR3 is built from 16 residues. The CDR3 protein is CASSLGSGGSVGELFF.

The rearrangement joins TRBV4-3 to TRBJ2-1; TCRdb picks TRBD1, but there is no DNA to check that call. This CDR3 comprises 14 residues. CDR1 is LGHNA and CDR2 is YSLEER in the germline V gene. The CDR3 sequence: CASSPRPGGYEQFF.

This chain uses TRBV19 with TRBJ1-1. Looked up from germline, CDR1 is LNHDA and CDR2 is SQIVND (reference sequence). The length of the CDR3 is 15 residues. The CDR3 loop reads CASRLSGGGRTEAFF.

The chain joins TRBV7-2 to TRBJ2-2; TCRdb's assignment of TRBD1 cannot be checked, as there is no DNA. Looked up from germline, CDR1 is SGHTA and CDR2 is FQGNSA. CDR3 length equals 16 residues. This CDR3 reads CASSKGQGANTGELFF.

The rearrangement uses TRBV18 and TRBJ2-1; TCRdb's D call, TRBD1, is unchecked because there is no DNA. This CDR3 region has 15 residues. Per germline, CDR1 KGHSH and CDR2 LQKENI. This CDR3 reads CASSPGPGGGNEQFF.

This rearrangement joins TRBV3-1 to TRBJ1-3; checking the TCRdb D call of TRBD1 is not possible without DNA. The CDR3 spans 13 residues. Germline loops: CDR1 LGHDT, CDR2 YNNKEL (reference sequence). CDR3 amino acids: CASSGPGRNTIYF.

The chain has TRBV4-3 and TRBJ2-2; checking the TCRdb D call of TRBD1 is not possible without DNA. This CDR3 spans 15 amino acids. Per germline, CDR1 LGHNA and CDR2 YSLEER. The CDR3 spells CASSHEQGTAGELFF.

The rearrangement uses TRBV15 and TRBJ2-5; the TCRdb call, TRBD2, lacks DNA for checking. The CDR3 spans 16 residues. Germline V gives CDR1 LNHNV, CDR2 YYDKDF (reference sequence). This CDR3 reads CATSGGGPRYQETQYF.

The J gene is TRBJ2-7, the V gene TRBV15; with no DNA, the TCRdb D assignment of TRBD1 cannot be verified. CDR3 length equals 17 residues. Germline V gene lookup returns CDR1 LNHNV and CDR2 YYDKDF (reference sequence). CDR3 amino acids: CATSSGVGTGRFYEQYF.

The chain employs TRBV7-2 and TRBJ2-5. Looked up from germline, CDR1 is SGHTA and CDR2 is FQGNSA. This CDR3 region has 11 residues. The CDR3 is CASSYKETQYF.

The chain joins TRBV12-3 or TRBV12-4 to TRBJ2-2; with no DNA, the TCRdb D assignment of TRBD1 cannot be verified. The CDR3 has 17 amino acids. CDR3 protein: CASSPALGGLNTGELFF.

This chain joins TRBV7-9 and TRBJ2-6; the TCRdb D gene call, TRBD2, has no DNA to confirm it. Germline CDR1 SEHNR, CDR2 FQNEAQ (reference sequence). This CDR3 has 16 amino acids. The CDR3 sequence: CASSPAGPSGANVLTF.

The chain recombines TRBV20-1 with TRBJ2-1; the D gene TCRdb calls, TRBD2, cannot be checked with no DNA. The CDR3 is 16 residues long. CDR1 and CDR2 (germline): DFQATT, SNEGSKA (reference sequence). CDR3 region: CSARDKRSGGLNEQFF.

This chain uses TRBV29-1 with TRBJ1-2; with no DNA, the TCRdb D assignment of TRBD1 cannot be verified. The CDR3 runs to 13 residues. Germline V gene data show CDR1 as SQVTM and CDR2 as ANQGSEA. CDR3 region: CSAATGPGLGYTF. Full variable domain (rest looked up from reference TRBV29-1 and TRBJ1-2): SAVISQKPSRDICQRGTSLTIQCQVDSQVTMMFWYRQQPGQSLTLIATANQGSEATYESGFVIDKFPISRPNLTFSTLTVSNMSPEDSSIYLCSAATGPGLGYTFGSGTRLTVV.

This chain uses TRBV6-1 with TRBJ1-5; checking the TCRdb D call of TRBD1 is not possible without DNA. CDR1 is MNHNS, CDR2 SASEGT, per germline. CDR3 size: 15 residues. The CDR3 protein is CASSENDSRAQPQHF.

J is TRBJ2-6 and V is TRBV7-6; TCRdb gives TRBD1 as the D gene, but with no DNA this cannot be confirmed. The CDR3 has 15 residues. Germline V gene data show CDR1 as SGHVS and CDR2 as FNYEAQ. CDR3 sequence: CASSLSTGDVNVLTF.

This rearrangement joins TRBV11-2 to TRBJ1-2; TCRdb gives TRBD1 as the D gene, but with no DNA this cannot be confirmed. CDR1 and CDR2 from the germline V gene are SGHAT and FQNNGV. This CDR3 contains 14 residues. The CDR3 sequence is CASRLEGGARGYTF.

The rearrangement uses TRBV10-3 and TRBJ2-2; TCRdb lists TRBD1, though no DNA is available to test this call. CDR1 and CDR2 (germline): ENHRY, SYGVKD. The CDR3 has 14 residues. The CDR3 here is CAISRTGNTGELFF.

The J gene is TRBJ2-6, the V gene TRBV7-8; the TCRdb call, TRBD1, lacks DNA for checking. Germline assignment: CDR1 SGHVS and CDR2 FQNEAQ. The CDR3 totals 18 residues. The chain's CDR3 is CASNPAGQGAGGANVLTF.

The V call is TRBV6-1, the J call TRBJ2-1; TCRdb outputs TRBD2, but without DNA this stays unchecked. The CDR3 is 18 residues long. Germline V gene data show CDR1 as MNHNS and CDR2 as SASEGT. The CDR3 loop reads CASSGFVGLAGLHNEQFF.

The chain uses TRBV24-1 and TRBJ1-5. Germline V lookup: CDR1 KGHDR, CDR2 SFDVKD. The CDR3 length is 15 residues. This chain's CDR3 is CATSDSLLVDQPQHF.

The chain's CDR3 is CASSLLSITEAFF. V usage is TRBV12-3 or TRBV12-4 and J usage is TRBJ1-1. This CDR3 spans 13 amino acids.

The rearrangement links TRBV20-1 to TRBJ2-1; absent DNA, TCRdb's TRBD1 call cannot be checked. The CDR3 loop spans 15 amino acids. CDR1 and CDR2 from the germline V gene are DFQATT and SNEGSKA (reference sequence). This chain's CDR3 is CSADDLAGLPTGQFF.

The genes are TRBV11-3 and TRBJ2-2; TCRdb gives TRBD1 as the D gene, but with no DNA this cannot be confirmed. The CDR3 extends over 18 amino acids. Germline CDR1 is SGHNT and CDR2 is YENEEA. The CDR3 protein is CASSLARLGGTNTGELFF.

V gene TRBV9 combines with J gene TRBJ2-1; without DNA, the TCRdb call of TRBD2 cannot be checked. The CDR3 length is 17 residues. From germline, CDR1 is SGDLS and CDR2 YYNGEE. The CDR3: CASSPRGLAGVLNEQFF. Full variable domain (missing parts from reference TRBV9 and TRBJ2-1): DSGVTQTPKHLITATGQRVTLRCSPRSGDLSVYWYQQSLDQGLQFLIQYYNGEERAKGNILERFSAQQFPDLHSELNLSSLELGDSALYFCASSPRGLAGVLNEQFFGPGTRLTVL.

V is TRBV29-1 and J is TRBJ2-7; TCRdb calls TRBD2, which cannot be checked without DNA. Germline assignment: CDR1 SQVTM and CDR2 ANQGSEA. The CDR3 is 14 amino acids. The CDR3 protein is CSVGQAPRPYEQYF.

The chain links TRBV6-2 or TRBV6-3 to TRBJ1-1. The CDR3 spans 13 residues. CDR1 and CDR2 from the germline V gene are MNHEY and SVGEGT. CDR3 loop: CASSYPLNTEAFF.

The V and J genes are TRBV2 and TRBJ1-5; lacking DNA, the TRBD1 call made by TCRdb goes unchecked. The germline V gene has CDR1 SNHLY and CDR2 FYNNEI. The CDR3 contains 12 residues. This CDR3 reads CASRTEGQPQHF.

The rearrangement joins TRBV28 to TRBJ2-3; TCRdb calls TRBD1, which cannot be checked without DNA. Germline CDR1 and CDR2: MDHEN and SYDVKM. CDR3 size: 14 residues. CDR3 amino acids: CASSLDTGTDTQYF. The full variable domain, with the rest looked up from reference TRBV28 and TRBJ2-3, is DVKVTQSSRYLVKRTGEKVFLECVQDMDHENMFWYRQDPGLGLRLIYFSYDVKMKEKGDIPEGYSVSREKKERFSLILESASTNQTSMYLCASSLDTGTDTQYFGPGTRLTVL.